This TCR beta chain is from a study of monozygotic twins with inflammatory bowel disease. The CDR3 covers 14 residues. Germline V CDR1 and CDR2: LNHNV, YYDKDF (reference sequence). TCRdb re-called the 5' RACE reads, yielding one record per CDR3 amino acid sequence without DNA. The sample has approximately 40,000 distinct CDR3 sequences. The V call is TRBV15, the J call TRBJ1-2. The source of this sequence is a human donor with ulcerative colitis or Crohn's disease, or a healthy co-twin of an affected twin (not recorded which). Sequencing used blood. CDR3 sequence: CATSRDIANYGYTF. Together with reference TRBV15 and TRBJ1-2, the CDR3 gives the full variable domain: DAMVIQNPRYQVTQFGKPVTLSCSQTLNHNVMYWYQQKSSQAPKLLFHYYDKDFNNEADTPDNFQSRRPNTSFCFLDIRSPGLGDTAMYLCATSRDIANYGYTFGSGTRLTVV.